A selection of T cell receptor beta chains follows, all from one sample in a study of shared clonotypes between healthy human individuals. Sequenced by immunoSEQ multiplex PCR; TCRdb stores in-frame clones only, minus some. The top ten hold more than 0.95% of the sample, which has some 2 million clones, about 95% seen once. Sequences were obtained from naive CD8+ T cells sorted from blood. Every receptor here comes from a man aged 18 to 30 in good health. Both conserved end residues are part of each CDR3. Fields, in order: J gene, D gene, clone size, V gene, CDR3 protein, CDR3 DNA. D genes are given only for firm matches. Expanded clones get a size class; other rows say once, few or many, or leave the size out.

>TRBJ2-1|-|-|TRBV16
CASSQFTGYNEQFF
TGTGCCAGCAGCCAATTCACGGGGTACAATGAGCAGTTCTTC
>TRBJ2-3|TRBD2|-|TRBV5-6
CASSLEASGIADTQYF
TGTGCCAGCAGCTTGGAAGCAAGCGGGATCGCAGATACGCAGTATTTT
>TRBJ2-7|TRBD2|-|TRBV19
CASSGVGGRSEQYF
TGTGCCAGTAGTGGTGTGGGAGGGCGAAGCGAGCAGTACTTC
>TRBJ1-1|-|-|TRBV12-5
CASGPGRVETGAFF
TGTGCTAGTGGTCCCGGACGGGTAGAAACGGGGGCTTTCTTT
>TRBJ1-1|-|-|TRBV30
CAWSVGGGNTEAFF
TGTGCCTGGAGTGTGGGGGGAGGGAACACTGAAGCTTTCTTT
>TRBJ2-1|-|-|TRBV5-4
CASTPRGYNEQFF
TGTGCCAGCACCCCTCGGGGTTACAATGAGCAGTTCTTC
>TRBJ2-7|-|-|TRBV6-5
CASSETGLTYEQYF
TGTGCCAGCAGCGAGACTGGCCTAACCTACGAGCAGTACTTC
>TRBJ1-3|TRBD1|-|TRBV4-1
CASSQVYVTGVNTIYF
TGCGCCAGCAGCCAAGTGTATGTGACAGGGGTAAACACCATATATTTT
>TRBJ2-3|-|-|TRBV4-3
CASSPGGGTDTQYF
TGCGCCAGCAGCCCAGGGGGAGGGACAGATACGCAGTATTTT
>TRBJ1-4|-|-|TRBV10-3
CAISEAPGRLTTPAEKLFF
TGTGCCATCAGTGAGGCCCCAGGGCGACTCACCACGCCGGCTGAAAAACTGTTTTTT
>TRBJ2-2|-|-|TRBV7-9
CASSFAGGTGELFF
TGTGCCAGCAGCTTTGCCGGGGGCACCGGGGAGCTGTTTTTT
>TRBJ2-7|TRBD2|-|TRBV10-3
CAISEGSGRSYEQYF
TGTGCCATCAGTGAAGGTAGCGGGAGGTCTTACGAGCAGTACTTC
>TRBJ1-4|-|-|TRBV6-5
CASKGQDEKLFF
TGTGCCAGCAAAGGTCAGGATGAAAAACTGTTTTTT
>TRBJ2-2|TRBD2|-|TRBV9
CASSVGREPTSGAAGELFF
TGTGCCAGCAGCGTAGGCAGGGAACCGACTAGCGGCGCCGCCGGGGAGCTGTTTTTT
>TRBJ2-1|-|-|TRBV19
CASTERGLDAEQFF
TGTGCCAGTACCGAGCGAGGGTTGGATGCTGAGCAGTTCTTC
>TRBJ2-5|TRBD1|-|TRBV18
CASSTDRGSGETQYF
TGTGCCAGCTCAACCGACAGGGGAAGCGGGGAGACCCAGTACTTC
>TRBJ2-7|TRBD1|-|TRBV9
CASSVATGGEQYF
TGTGCCAGCAGCGTAGCTACAGGGGGTGAGCAGTACTTC
>TRBJ2-7|-|-|TRBV5-1
CASTREHGNEQYF
TGCGCCAGCACGAGAGAGCACGGCAACGAGCAGTACTTC
>TRBJ2-7|TRBD2|-|TRBV9
CASSPGTTFPYEQYF
TGTGCCAGCAGCCCCGGGACTACCTTCCCTTACGAGCAGTACTTC
>TRBJ2-7|TRBD2|-|TRBV27
CASSFTSGSYEQYF
TGTGCCAGCAGTTTCACTAGCGGGAGTTACGAGCAGTACTTC
>TRBJ2-1|-|-|TRBV12-5
CASGLQDGRGTVQFF
TGTGCTAGTGGTTTGCAAGATGGACGGGGGACGGTGCAGTTCTTC
>TRBJ2-1|-|-|TRBV10-1
CASSEGQDNEQFF
TGCGCCAGCAGTGAGGGTCAGGATAATGAGCAGTTCTTC
>TRBJ2-4|-|-|TRBV11-2
CASSFGVNIQYF
TGTGCCAGCAGCTTCGGAGTAAACATTCAGTACTTC
>TRBJ1-5|-|-|TRBV2
CASSERQTLGQPQHF
TGTGCCAGCAGTGAAAGACAGACCCTCGGGCAGCCCCAGCATTTT
>TRBJ1-1|TRBD1|-|TRBV19
CASRLTGGLAEAFF
TGTGCCAGTAGACTAACAGGGGGGCTCGCTGAAGCTTTCTTT
>TRBJ2-7|TRBD2|-|TRBV4-1
CASSPGLAGGEEQYF
TGCGCCAGCAGCCCTGGACTAGCGGGAGGGGAAGAGCAGTACTTC
>TRBJ2-7|-|once|TRBV7-6
CASSQRGYEQYF
TGTGCCAGCAGCCAAAGAGGATACGAGCAGTACTTC
>TRBJ1-2|-|-|TRBV7-9
CASSLGNSAYGYTF
TGTGCCAGCAGCTTAGGAAACAGCGCCTATGGCTACACCTTC
>TRBJ2-1|-|few|TRBV27
CATNPAPAYNEQFF
TGTGCCACCAACCCTGCCCCGGCGTACAATGAGCAGTTCTTC
>TRBJ1-1|TRBD1|-|TRBV7-9
CASSFQGAEAFF
TGTGCCAGCAGCTTCCAGGGGGCTGAAGCTTTCTTT
>TRBJ1-6|-|-|TRBV6-5
CASSLEGWNSPLHF
TGTGCCAGCAGTTTAGAGGGGTGGAATTCACCCCTCCACTTT
>TRBJ2-5|TRBD1|-|TRBV9
CASSAWTGWEETQYF
TGTGCCAGCAGCGCTTGGACAGGGTGGGAAGAGACCCAGTACTTC
>TRBJ2-5|-|-|TRBV7-6
CASSYSPGQETQYF
TGTGCCAGCAGCTACTCTCCAGGGCAAGAGACCCAGTACTTC
>TRBJ1-6|-|few|TRBV6-5
CATGGMDNSPLHF
TGTGCCACTGGGGGAATGGACAATTCACCCCTCCACTTT
>TRBJ2-3|-|-|TRBV6-6
CASTGESTDTQYF
TGTGCCAGCACGGGAGAATCCACAGATACGCAGTATTTT
>TRBJ2-3|-|-|TRBV10-2
CASSDLGGLRYTQYF
TGCGCCAGCAGTGACTTAGGGGGACTCAGGTATACGCAGTATTTT
>TRBJ2-1|-|-|TRBV5-3
CARSLIHEQFF
TGTGCCAGAAGCTTGATCCATGAGCAGTTCTTC
>TRBJ1-6|-|-|TRBV7-2
CASSPSPPSPLHF
TGTGCCAGCAGCCCTAGCCCCCCTTCACCCCTCCACTTT
>TRBJ1-5|TRBD1|few|TRBV7-2
CASSFTGGGGQPQHF
TGTGCCAGCAGCTTCACAGGGGGTGGTGGTCAGCCCCAGCATTTT
>TRBJ1-2|TRBD1|-|TRBV7-9
CASSPQGVRHGYTF
TGTGCCAGCAGCCCTCAGGGGGTCCGTCATGGCTACACCTTC
>TRBJ2-7|-|-|TRBV4-1
CASSLQVGGEQYF
TGCGCCAGCAGCCTTCAGGTTGGGGGCGAGCAGTACTTC